These 27 T cell receptor beta chains share one sample of origin, sequenced in a study of T cell changes during pregnancy in multiple sclerosis. TCRdb keeps only in-frame clones here, not all; method: immunoSEQ multiplex PCR. The table records about 39,000 clones, about 88% of them present only once. The sample consisted of CD8+ T cells from peripheral blood mononuclear cells, taken in the first trimester of pregnancy. Receptors originate from a female donor with multiple sclerosis, enrolled in a pregnancy study.

This clone came up once. The rearrangement uses TRBV2 and TRBJ1-5; D is perhaps TRBD1 (6 bases). The V and J ends lost 6 bases and 6 bases respectively, with 9 bases between them. Germline V CDR1 and CDR2: SNHLY, FYNNEI. CDR3 length: 12 residues. DNA of the CDR3: TGTGCCAGCAGGGTGACAGGTCAGCCCCAGCATTTT. It encodes CASRVTGQPQHF.

V gene TRBV6-5 combines with J gene TRBJ2-2; D is possibly TRBD2 (5 bases). Germline values: CDR1 MNHEY, CDR2 SVGAGI. With 7 bases removed from V and 5 bases from J, the gap between germline ends came to 14 bases. The CDR3 totals 14 residues. CDR3 nucleotide sequence: TGTGCCAGCAAAGCCGCCGGGGAAACCGGGGAGCTGTTTTTT. Protein: CASKAAGETGELFF.

CDR3 sequence reads: CASEPPSGQETQYF. DNA for the CDR3: TGTGCCAGCGAGCCTCCTAGCGGTCAAGAGACCCAGTACTTC. J is TRBJ2-5 and V is TRBV6-6; 7 bases align to TRBD2. Germline CDR1 is MNHNY and CDR2 is SVGAGI (reference sequence). Trimming cost V 8 bases and J 2 bases; bases outside gene matches: 8. This CDR3 is built from 14 residues.

The CDR3 region has the DNA TGTGCCAGCAGCTTACCAACAGGGGAGCTTGAGGCTTTCTTT. Translated: CASSLPTGELEAFF. The chain joins TRBV7-6 to TRBJ1-1, with TRBD1 matching 7 bases. V lost 2 bases and J lost 11; bases outside the gene matches: 11. The germline gives CDR1 SGHVS, CDR2 FNYEAQ. The CDR3 consists of 14 residues.

The chain has TRBV9 and TRBJ2-7; D might be TRBD2 (7 bases). The CDR3 is 15 amino acids. Trimming shortened V by 0 bases and J by 1 base, and 11 bases separated the two germline ends. Germline CDR1 is SGDLS and CDR2 is YYNGEE. The CDR3 region is CASSVAGGASYEQYF. The CDR3 DNA reads as TGTGCCAGCAGCGTAGCTGGGGGGGCGTCCTACGAGCAGTACTTC.

The V gene is TRBV2, the J gene TRBJ1-5; TRBD1 matches 7 bases. The CDR3 has 15 amino acids. Trimming at V came to 3 bases and at J to 3 bases, leaving 5 bases not matched to a gene. Germline values: CDR1 SNHLY, CDR2 FYNNEI. Written as DNA, the CDR3 is TGTGCCAGCAGTGAGTTAGGGGGCTACAATCAGCCCCAGCATTTT. Protein sequence: CASSELGGYNQPQHF.

This chain uses TRBV9 with TRBJ1-3, with 8 bases fitting TRBD1. Trimming took 3 bases from V and 2 from J; bases not matched to a gene: 7. Germline V gene data show CDR1 as SGDLS and CDR2 as YYNGEE. This CDR3 is built from 16 residues. The CDR3 loop is CASSANRGTPGNTIYF. CDR3 nucleotides: TGTGCCAGCAGCGCCAACAGGGGGACTCCTGGAAACACCATATATTTT.

This chain links TRBV9 with TRBJ1-2; 7 bases map to TRBD1. CDR1 and CDR2 (germline): SGDLS, YYNGEE. This CDR3 has 14 residues. The V segment lost 3 bases and the J segment 4 bases; nucleotides outside the gene matches: 6. The CDR3 spells CASSAAGGTYGYTF. CDR3 nucleotide sequence: TGTGCCAGCAGCGCCGCAGGGGGAACCTATGGCTACACCTTC. Full variable domain (remainder filled in from reference TRBV9 and TRBJ1-2): DSGVTQTPKHLITATGQRVTLRCSPRSGDLSVYWYQQSLDQGLQFLIQYYNGEERAKGNILERFSAQQFPDLHSELNLSSLELGDSALYFCASSAAGGTYGYTFGSGTRLTVV.

The chain couples TRBV10-3 to TRBJ2-7, with D perhaps matching TRBD2 (5 bases). Trimming took off 5 bases at V and 4 bases at J, with 27 bases between the two ends. This CDR3 spans 18 amino acids. Germline values: CDR1 ENHRY, CDR2 SYGVKD. CDR3 loop: CAISRSQVDEGLAYEQYF. The CDR3 region has the DNA TGTGCCATCAGTAGATCCCAGGTGGATGAGGGTTTAGCGTACGAGCAGTACTTC.

A single count supports this clone. The gene calls are TRBV9 and TRBJ1-6; D remains ambiguous. V dropped 1 base and J dropped 9 bases, with 8 bases sitting between them. The CDR3 sequence is 13 residues long. In germline, CDR1 is SGDLS, CDR2 YYNGEE. CDR3 sequence (DNA): TGTGCCAGCAGCGTAATGAGAGGTTCACCCCTCCACTTT. Translated: CASSVMRGSPLHF.

The chain combines TRBV6-5 with TRBJ2-5; D gene ambiguous. The length of the CDR3 is 16 residues. Trimming pared 0 bases from V and 1 base from J, leaving 12 bases between. Germline-derived CDR1 and CDR2 are MNHEY and SVGAGI. The CDR3 region is CASSYSTAGSQETQYF. The CDR3, as DNA: TGTGCCAGCAGTTACTCGACGGCAGGCTCCCAAGAGACCCAGTACTTC.

This chain joins TRBV6-5 and TRBJ2-7; 7 positions agree with TRBD1. J was trimmed by 2 bases and V by 5 bases; bases with no gene match: 3. Germline CDR1 reads MNHEY; CDR2 reads SVGAGI. The CDR3 loop spans 13 amino acids. The chain's CDR3 is CASSPGQTYEQYF. The DNA for the CDR3 is TGTGCCAGCAGTCCGGGACAGACCTACGAGCAGTACTTC.

The chain carries TRBV9 and TRBJ2-7, with 10 bases that match TRBD2. Trimming removed 4 bases from V and 4 bases from J; junction bases left unmatched: 11. Looked up from germline, CDR1 is SGDLS and CDR2 is YYNGEE. There are 16 residues in the CDR3. CDR3 DNA sequence: TGTGCCAGCAGCCTAGCGGCCAGCGGGGGGGCGTACGAGCAGTACTTC. Encoded protein: CASSLAASGGAYEQYF.

The V call is TRBV11-2, the J call TRBJ1-2; unclear D gene. Germline values: CDR1 SGHAT, CDR2 FQNNGV. Trimming left V 5 bases short and J 8 bases short, with 18 bases between. The CDR3 length is 14 residues. CDR3 loop: CASSLIGDSKGYTF. The CDR3 DNA reads TGTGCCAGCAGCCTTATCGGGGATTCGAAGGGCTACACCTTC.

The rearrangement uses TRBV6-5 and TRBJ2-5, with D perhaps TRBD1 (6 bases). This CDR3 region has 15 residues. V lost 5 bases, J lost 2 bases, and 15 bases lay in between. Germline values: CDR1 MNHEY, CDR2 SVGAGI. DNA for the CDR3: TGTGCCAGCAGTACCTTAGGGGGAGATCAAGAGACCCAGTACTTC. This translates into CASSTLGGDQETQYF.

This clone was found once. The rearrangement uses TRBV11-2 and TRBJ2-5; 8 nucleotides agree with TRBD1. The CDR3 runs 14 residues. Germline trimming cut 3 bases from V and 1 base from J; bases unmatched to any gene: 1. Germline-derived CDR1 and CDR2 are SGHAT and FQNNGV. The CDR3 DNA reads as TGTGCCAGCAGCTTTGGACAGGGCCAAGAGACCCAGTACTTC. Its translation is CASSFGQGQETQYF.

This clone was seen a single time. Written as DNA, the CDR3 is TGTGCCAGCAGCTTAGTGTCCGGGGGGGGGACCCAGTACTTC. Its protein product is CASSLVSGGGTQYF. The V gene is TRBV7-7, the J gene TRBJ2-5, with TRBD2 matching over 8 bases. This CDR3 has 14 residues. After removal of 1 base from V and 7 bases from J, the junction contained 5 bases not matched to a gene. Germline values: CDR1 SSHAT, CDR2 FNYEAQ (reference sequence).

This clone was seen only a few times. The rearrangement uses TRBV9 and TRBJ1-1, with D unclear. Deletions cut 0 bases from V and 7 bases from J, with 13 bases between. The CDR3 consists of 14 residues. The V gene's germline CDR1 is SGDLS and CDR2 YYNGEE. CDR3 coding DNA: TGTGCCAGCAGCGTAGTGTCCAGTACAAGTGAAGCTTTCTTT. It yields the protein CASSVVSSTSEAFF. Filled out from reference TRBV9 and TRBJ1-1, the complete variable domain reads DSGVTQTPKHLITATGQRVTLRCSPRSGDLSVYWYQQSLDQGLQFLIQYYNGEERAKGNILERFSAQQFPDLHSELNLSSLELGDSALYFCASSVVSSTSEAFFGQGTRLTVV.

The chain carries TRBV27 and TRBJ1-1; 7 bases are a match to TRBD1. The CDR3 totals 18 residues. CDR1 is MNHEY, CDR2 SMNVEV, per germline (reference sequence). Germline trimming cut 5 bases from V and 0 bases from J; bases unmatched to any gene: 15. In DNA, the CDR3 is TGTGCCAGCAGTGCCAGAGGGGGCCCTACCTATATGAACACTGAAGCTTTCTTT. Amino acid sequence: CASSARGGPTYMNTEAFF.

This clone showed up just a few times. The chain employs TRBV10-3 and TRBJ1-6; 9 nucleotides line up with TRBD1. Germline V gene data show CDR1 as ENHRY and CDR2 as SYGVKD. This CDR3 is built from 14 residues. Trimming removed 7 bases from V and 7 bases from J; junction bases left unmatched: 5. The CDR3 bases are TGTGCCATCACTCCGGGACAGGGAAATTCACCCCTCCACTTT. It encodes CAITPGQGNSPLHF.

V usage is TRBV5-5 and J usage is TRBJ1-6, with D unresolved. V was cut by 5 bases and J by 0 bases, with 9 bases left in between. The length of the CDR3 is 15 residues. From germline, CDR1 is SGHKS and CDR2 YYEKEE (reference sequence). In DNA form, the CDR3 reads TGTGCCAGCAGGGATGGGAGCTCCTATAATTCACCCCTCCACTTT. It specifies CASRDGSSYNSPLHF.

V gene TRBV9 combines with J gene TRBJ2-7; D not resolved. The V end was cut by 3 bases, the J end by 5 bases, with 12 bases between. The CDR3 contains 13 residues. The germline CDR1 and CDR2 sequences are SGDLS and YYNGEE. This chain's CDR3 is CASSAESTDEQYF. The CDR3 DNA reads as TGTGCCAGCAGCGCAGAATCGACTGACGAGCAGTACTTC. The full variable domain, its missing parts supplied by reference TRBV9 and TRBJ2-7, is DSGVTQTPKHLITATGQRVTLRCSPRSGDLSVYWYQQSLDQGLQFLIQYYNGEERAKGNILERFSAQQFPDLHSELNLSSLELGDSALYFCASSAESTDEQYFGPGTRLTVT.

By proportion, this clone is medium-sized. This rearrangement joins TRBV6-4 to TRBJ2-3; TRBD2 matches 9 bases. CDR3 length equals 15 residues. V was clipped by 3 bases and J by 4 bases; unmatched bases: 5. The germline gives CDR1 MRHNA, CDR2 SNTAGT. As DNA, the CDR3 is TGTGCCAGCAGTGATGGCGGGGGGGTTTCAGATACGCAGTATTTT. Its protein product is CASSDGGGVSDTQYF.

This chain joins TRBV5-4 and TRBJ1-1; unclear D gene. Per the germline V gene, CDR1 is SGHNT and CDR2 is YYREEE (reference sequence). The V end was cut by 3 bases, the J end by 1 base, with 10 bases between. This CDR3 has 14 amino acids. The CDR3 DNA reads TGTGCCAGCAGCTGGGCGGGTGGGAACACTGAAGCTTTCTTT. Translated, it gives CASSWAGGNTEAFF.

The V call is TRBV7-9, the J call TRBJ2-3; tentatively, D is TRBD1 (5 bases). V shed 1 base and J shed 5 bases, with 7 bases lying between them. The CDR3 totals 13 residues. Germline CDR1 and CDR2: SEHNR and FQNEAQ (reference sequence). DNA for the CDR3: TGTGCCAGCAGCTTAGTTGACAGAGATACGCAGTATTTT. As protein: CASSLVDRDTQYF.

This clone qualifies as medium-sized. This rearrangement joins TRBV5-5 to TRBJ1-3; 7 nucleotides line up with TRBD1. J was trimmed by 4 bases and V by 1 base; bases with no gene match: 8. CDR1 is SGHKS and CDR2 is YYEKEE in the germline V gene (reference sequence). This CDR3 is built from 16 residues. The CDR3 region has the DNA TGTGCCAGCAGCTTGCCGGGACAGTCCGCGGGAAACACCATATATTTT. Translating it yields CASSLPGQSAGNTIYF.

This rearrangement joins TRBV4-1 to TRBJ2-3, with 14 bases fitting TRBD2. V shed 0 bases, J shed 1 base, and the junction held 9 bases outside the gene matches. This CDR3 spans 20 amino acids. The germline CDR1 and CDR2 sequences are MGHRA and YSYEKL. The DNA for the CDR3 is TGCGCCAGCAGCCAAGATAAGACTAGCGGGGGGGCCATCGGCACAGATACGCAGTATTTT. Amino acid sequence: CASSQDKTSGGAIGTDTQYF.